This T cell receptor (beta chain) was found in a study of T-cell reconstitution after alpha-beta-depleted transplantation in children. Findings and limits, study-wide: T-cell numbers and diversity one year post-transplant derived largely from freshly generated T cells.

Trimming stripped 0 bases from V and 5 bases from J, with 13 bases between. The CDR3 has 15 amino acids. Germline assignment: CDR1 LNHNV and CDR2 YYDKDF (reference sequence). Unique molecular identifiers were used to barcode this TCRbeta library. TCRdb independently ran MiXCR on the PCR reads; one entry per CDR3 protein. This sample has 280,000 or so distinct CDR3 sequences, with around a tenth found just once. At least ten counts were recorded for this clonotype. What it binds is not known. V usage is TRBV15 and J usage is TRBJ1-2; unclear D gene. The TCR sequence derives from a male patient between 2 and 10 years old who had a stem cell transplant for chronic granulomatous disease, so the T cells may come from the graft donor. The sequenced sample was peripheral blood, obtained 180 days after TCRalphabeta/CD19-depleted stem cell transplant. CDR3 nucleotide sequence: TGTGCCACCAGCAGAGATAGTAGTCAAGCGTATGGCTACACCTTC. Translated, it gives CATSRDSSQAYGYTF.